The 5 T cell receptor beta chains in this list originate from one sample, sequenced in a study of blood T cell repertoires in COVID-19. TCRdb's copy holds only in-frame clones and misses some; the assay was immunoSEQ multiplex PCR. The sample carries 110,000 to 150,000 clones, 88% recorded once. Sequenced: peripheral blood. The receptors here all came from an older woman with acute or convalescent COVID-19.

The chain links TRBV2 to TRBJ1-2, with 8 positions matching TRBD1. The germline gives CDR1 SNHLY, CDR2 FYNNEI. With V trimmed by 6 bases and J by 4 bases, 4 bases remained unmatched. The CDR3 spans 13 residues. The CDR3 loop is CASRTGVGYGYTF. In DNA, the CDR3 is TGTGCCAGCAGGACAGGGGTTGGCTATGGCTACACCTTC.

CDR3 coding DNA: TGCGCCAGCAGCCAAATCCACATGGGGACAGGGGTCCTCTACGAGCAGTACTTC. Its protein product is CASSQIHMGTGVLYEQYF. The chain carries TRBV4-3 and TRBJ2-7, with 10 bases lining up with TRBD1. From germline, CDR1 is LGHNA and CDR2 YSLEER. This CDR3 contains 18 residues. Germline trimming cut 2 bases from V and 3 bases from J; bases unmatched to any gene: 13.

The chain uses TRBV18 and TRBJ2-5; possibly TRBD1 for D (5 bases). The germline V and J ends were trimmed by 6 bases and 1 base, with 12 bases remaining between them. CDR3 length: 14 residues. The V gene's germline CDR1 is KGHSH and CDR2 LQKENI. CDR3 amino acids: CASSPQGIQETQYF. The CDR3 DNA reads TGTGCCAGCTCGCCCCAGGGAATCCAAGAGACCCAGTACTTC.

V gene TRBV6-5 combines with J gene TRBJ1-6; D may be TRBD1 (6 bases). Trimming cost V 8 bases and J 7 bases, with 12 bases left between them. Germline V gives CDR1 MNHEY, CDR2 SVGAGI. CDR3 length: 13 residues. CDR3 loop: CASGRQENSPLHF. CDR3 nucleotides: TGTGCCAGCGGAAGACAGGAAAATTCACCCCTCCACTTT.

This rearrangement joins TRBV28 to TRBJ1-1, with a possible D match to TRBD1 (5 bases). This CDR3 spans 15 amino acids. Trimming left V 6 bases short and J 11 bases short, with 25 bases between. Germline V gives CDR1 MDHEN, CDR2 SYDVKM. CDR3 amino acids: CASRSTGGGRLSAFF. As DNA, the CDR3 is TGTGCCAGCAGATCTACAGGTGGTGGCAGACTCTCGGCTTTCTTT.